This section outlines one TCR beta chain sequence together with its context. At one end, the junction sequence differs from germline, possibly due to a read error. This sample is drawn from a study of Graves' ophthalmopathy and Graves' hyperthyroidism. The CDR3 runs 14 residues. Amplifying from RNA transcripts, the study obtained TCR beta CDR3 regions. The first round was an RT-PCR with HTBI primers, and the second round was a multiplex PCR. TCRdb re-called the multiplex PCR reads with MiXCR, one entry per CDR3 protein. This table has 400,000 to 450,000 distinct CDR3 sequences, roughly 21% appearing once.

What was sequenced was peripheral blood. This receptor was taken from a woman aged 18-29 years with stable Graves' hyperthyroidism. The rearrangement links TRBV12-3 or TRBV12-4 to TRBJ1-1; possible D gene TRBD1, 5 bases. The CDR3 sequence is CASSLRGAYTDAFF. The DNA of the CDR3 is TGTGCCAGCAGTTTACGAGGGGCGTACACTGATGCTTTCTTT.